These T cell receptor beta chains were read from a single sample in a study of patients and donors after allogeneic stem cell transplantation. TCRdb reprocessed the RT-PCR reads via MiXCR and lists one record per CDR3 protein. The profile shows about 230,000 distinct CDR3 sequences, 13% to 15% of them singletons. Sequencing was carried out using blood, either unsorted or a sorted T cell fraction (not recorded which). The receptors derive from a human donor who was either an allogeneic HSCT recipient or a stem cell or donor lymphocyte infusion donor (not recorded which). It is not recorded whose cells these are; they may come from a transplant donor. CDR3s include the opening cysteine and the closing phenylalanine or tryptophan. The D gene is left open where the match is weak. Not every row has a clone size; where given, it reads once, few, many or a size class.

TRBJ1-2 few TRBV9 TRBD1 CASSVGRRGQKLYGYTF TGTGCCAGCAGCGTAGGACGGAGGGGGCAGAAGTTATATGGCTACACCTTC
TRBJ1-1 few TRBV6-2/TRBV6-3 - CASREGGNTEAFF TGTGCCAGCCGGGAGGGGGGCAACACTGAAGCTTTCTTT
TRBJ2-7 few TRBV7-8 - CASSSRALYEQYF TGTGCCAGCAGCTCCCGGGCCCTCTACGAGCAGTACTTC
TRBJ2-2 few TRBV12-3/TRBV12-4 TRBD1 CASSLGVRTGDTGELFF TGTGCCAGCAGTTTAGGGGTTCGGACAGGGGACACCGGGGAGCTGTTTTTT
TRBJ2-5 few TRBV7-2 - CASSLDRVREGETQYF TGTGCCAGCAGCTTAGACAGGGTTAGAGAGGGAGAGACCCAGTACTTC
TRBJ1-5 few TRBV19 TRBD1 CASRSSRTGNAQPQHF TGTGCCAGTAGATCATCAAGGACAGGGAATGCGCAGCCCCAGCATTTT
TRBJ1-3 many TRBV7-8 - CASGRQGFGGNTIYF TGTGCCAGCGGCCGCCAGGGGTTTGGTGGAAACACCATATATTTT
TRBJ2-1 few TRBV20-1 TRBD2 CSAYDGTSEKPEQFF TGCAGTGCCTACGACGGGACTAGCGAAAAGCCCGAGCAGTTCTTC
TRBJ2-1 - TRBV6-1 - CASRDGGPFSYNEQFF TGTGCCAGCAGGGATGGAGGGCCTTTCTCCTACAATGAGCAGTTCTTC
TRBJ2-5 - TRBV11-1 TRBD2 CASSLLAGKETQYF TGTGCCAGCAGCTTATTAGCGGGTAAAGAGACCCAGTACTTC
TRBJ1-2 - TRBV28 - CASSSRYRGYGYTF TGTGCCAGCAGTTCCAGATACCGGGGCTATGGCTACACCTTC
TRBJ2-1 many TRBV9 - CASSGGVFGGYNEQFF TGTGCCAGCAGCGGAGGGGTTTTTGGGGGGTACAATGAGCAGTTCTTC
TRBJ2-6 medium-sized TRBV4-2 - CASSQDASAGANVLTF TGTGCCAGCAGCCAAGATGCCAGCGCTGGGGCCAACGTCCTGACTTTC
TRBJ2-3 few TRBV4-3 - CASARARDQRGADTQYF TGCGCCAGCGCCCGGGCCCGGGACCAAAGGGGGGCAGATACGCAGTATTTT